This T cell receptor (beta chain) emerged from a study of blood T cell repertoires in COVID-19. CDR3 length: 17 amino acids. Germline V gives CDR1 LGHDT, CDR2 YNNKEL (reference sequence). The V segment lost 0 bases and the J segment 4 bases; nucleotides outside the gene matches: 9. Libraries were prepared by immunoSEQ multiplex PCR; TCRdb keeps only in-frame clonotypes and omits some of them. The sample carries about 190,000 clones, more than 70% recorded once. Sequencing used peripheral blood. V usage is TRBV3-1 (or the pseudogene TRBV3-2) and J usage is TRBJ1-2, with 9 nucleotides matching TRBD1. This TCR derives from a woman in her thirties or forties who had recovered from COVID-19. The CDR3 sequence is CASSQDIAQGASYGYTF. The CDR3, as DNA: TGTGCCAGCAGCCAAGATATAGCACAGGGGGCCAGCTATGGCTACACCTTC.